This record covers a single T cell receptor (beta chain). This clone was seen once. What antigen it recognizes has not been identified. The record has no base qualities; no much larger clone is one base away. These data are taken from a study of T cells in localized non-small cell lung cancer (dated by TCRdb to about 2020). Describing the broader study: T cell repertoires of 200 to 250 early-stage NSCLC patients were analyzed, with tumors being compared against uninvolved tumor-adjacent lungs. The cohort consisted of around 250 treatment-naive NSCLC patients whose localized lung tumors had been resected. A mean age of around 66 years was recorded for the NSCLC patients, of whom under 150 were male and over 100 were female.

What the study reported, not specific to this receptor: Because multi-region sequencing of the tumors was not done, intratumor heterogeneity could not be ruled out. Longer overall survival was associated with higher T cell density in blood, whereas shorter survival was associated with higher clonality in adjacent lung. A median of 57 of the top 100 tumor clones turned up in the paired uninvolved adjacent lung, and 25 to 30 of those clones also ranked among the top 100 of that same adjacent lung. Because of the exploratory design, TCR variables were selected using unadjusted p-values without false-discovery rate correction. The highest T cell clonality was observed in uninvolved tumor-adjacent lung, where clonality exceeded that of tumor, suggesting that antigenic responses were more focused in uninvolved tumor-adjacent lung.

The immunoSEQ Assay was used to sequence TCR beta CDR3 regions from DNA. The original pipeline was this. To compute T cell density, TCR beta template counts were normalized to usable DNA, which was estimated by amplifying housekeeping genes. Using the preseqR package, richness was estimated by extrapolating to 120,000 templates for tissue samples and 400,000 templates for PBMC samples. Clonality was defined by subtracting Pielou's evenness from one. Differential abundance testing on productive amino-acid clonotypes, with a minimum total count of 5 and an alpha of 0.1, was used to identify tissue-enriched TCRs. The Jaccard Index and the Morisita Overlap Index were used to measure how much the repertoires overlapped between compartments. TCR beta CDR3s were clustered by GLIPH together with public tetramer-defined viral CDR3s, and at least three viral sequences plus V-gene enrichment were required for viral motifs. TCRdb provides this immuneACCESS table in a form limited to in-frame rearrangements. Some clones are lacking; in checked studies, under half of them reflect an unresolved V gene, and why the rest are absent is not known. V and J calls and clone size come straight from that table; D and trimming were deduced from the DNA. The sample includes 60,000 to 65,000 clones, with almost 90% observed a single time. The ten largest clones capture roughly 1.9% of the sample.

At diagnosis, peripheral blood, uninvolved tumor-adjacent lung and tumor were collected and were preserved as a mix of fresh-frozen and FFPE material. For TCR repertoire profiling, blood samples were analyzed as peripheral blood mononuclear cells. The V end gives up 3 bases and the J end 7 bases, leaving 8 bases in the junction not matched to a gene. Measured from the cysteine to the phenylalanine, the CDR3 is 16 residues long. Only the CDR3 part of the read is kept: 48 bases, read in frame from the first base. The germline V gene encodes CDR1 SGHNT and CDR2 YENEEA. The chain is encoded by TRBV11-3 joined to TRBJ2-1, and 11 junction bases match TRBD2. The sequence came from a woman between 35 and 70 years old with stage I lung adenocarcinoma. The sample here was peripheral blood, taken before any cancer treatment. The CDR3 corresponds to CASSLGLAAYRNEQFF. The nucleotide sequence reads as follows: TGTGCCAGCAGCTTGGGACTAGCGGCCTATCGGAATGAGCAGTTCTTC. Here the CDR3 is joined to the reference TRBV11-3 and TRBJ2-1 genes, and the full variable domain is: EAGVVQSPRYKIIEKKQPVAFWCNPISGHNTLYWYLQNLGQGPELLIRYENEEAVDDSQLPKDRFSAERLKGVDSTLKIQPAELGDSAVYLCASSLGLAAYRNEQFFGPGTRLTVL.